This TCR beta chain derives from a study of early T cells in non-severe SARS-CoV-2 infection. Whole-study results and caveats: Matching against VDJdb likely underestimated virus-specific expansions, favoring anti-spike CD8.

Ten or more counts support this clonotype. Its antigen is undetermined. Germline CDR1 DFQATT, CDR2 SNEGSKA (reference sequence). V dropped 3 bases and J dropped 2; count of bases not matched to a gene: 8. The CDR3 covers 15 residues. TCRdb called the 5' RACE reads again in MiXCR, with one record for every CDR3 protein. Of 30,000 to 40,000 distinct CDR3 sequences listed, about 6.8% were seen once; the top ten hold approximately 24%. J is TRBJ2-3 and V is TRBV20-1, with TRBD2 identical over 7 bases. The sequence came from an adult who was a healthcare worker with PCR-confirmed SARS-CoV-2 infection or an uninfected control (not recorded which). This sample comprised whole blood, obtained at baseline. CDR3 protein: CSARHPGGDTDTQYF. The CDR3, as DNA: TGCAGTGCTAGGCATCCGGGGGGAGACACAGATACGCAGTATTTT.